Included here is one TCR beta chain sequence, with context. The sample belongs to a study of blood T cells in healthy people across ages. Trimming shortened V by 3 bases and J by 6 bases, and 12 bases separated the two germline ends. This CDR3 has 13 residues. PCR was performed a second time for roughly 7 to 11 cycles using a sample-barcoded 5' primer and a J-beta primer mix. TCRdb reanalysed the 5' RACE reads using MiXCR and keeps one entry per CDR3 protein. The repertoire includes about 1.7 million distinct CDR3 sequences, 28% of them detected once, and roughly 8% sits in the top ten. This chain uses TRBV12-3 or TRBV12-4 with TRBJ2-7, with D possibly matching TRBD2 (5 bases). The TCR comes from a woman aged 25 to 39 in good health. Specimen: blood. CDR3 nucleotides: TGTGCCAGCAGTTTTCTTTCCGGGGTCGAGCAGTACTTC. Translated: CASSFLSGVEQYF.